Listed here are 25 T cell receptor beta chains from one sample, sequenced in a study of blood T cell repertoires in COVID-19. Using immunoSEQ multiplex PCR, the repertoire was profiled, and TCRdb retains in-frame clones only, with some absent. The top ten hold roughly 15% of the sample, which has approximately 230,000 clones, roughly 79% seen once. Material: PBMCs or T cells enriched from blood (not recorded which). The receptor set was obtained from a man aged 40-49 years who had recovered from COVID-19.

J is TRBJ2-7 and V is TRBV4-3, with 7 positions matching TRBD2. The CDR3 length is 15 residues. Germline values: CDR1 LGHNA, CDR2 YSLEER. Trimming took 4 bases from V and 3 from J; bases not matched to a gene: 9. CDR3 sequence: CASSLRLGGIYEQYF. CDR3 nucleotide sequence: TGCGCCAGCAGCCTACGACTGGGGGGGATCTACGAGCAGTACTTC.

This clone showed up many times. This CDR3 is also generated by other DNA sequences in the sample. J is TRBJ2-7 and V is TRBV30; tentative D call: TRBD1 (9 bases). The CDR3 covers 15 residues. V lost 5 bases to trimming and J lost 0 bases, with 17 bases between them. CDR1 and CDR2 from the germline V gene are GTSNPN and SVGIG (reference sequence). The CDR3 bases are TGTGCCTGGCGCGGGGGGACAGGGATCTCCTACGAGCAGTACTTC. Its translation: CAWRGGTGISYEQYF.

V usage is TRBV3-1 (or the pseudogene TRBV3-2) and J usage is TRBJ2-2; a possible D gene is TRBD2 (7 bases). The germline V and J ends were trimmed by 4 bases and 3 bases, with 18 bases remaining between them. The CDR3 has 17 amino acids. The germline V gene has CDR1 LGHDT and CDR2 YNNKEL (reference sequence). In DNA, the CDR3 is TGTGCCAGCAGCCGAAGGATAGGGGGGAGGGACACCGGGGAGCTGTTTTTT. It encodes CASSRRIGGRDTGELFF.

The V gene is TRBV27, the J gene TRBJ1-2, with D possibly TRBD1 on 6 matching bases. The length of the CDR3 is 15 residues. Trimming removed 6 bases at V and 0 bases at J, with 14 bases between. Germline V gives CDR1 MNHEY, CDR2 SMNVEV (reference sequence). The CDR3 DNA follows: TGTGCCAGCAGACTTGGGACAACTTCTAACTATGGCTACACCTTC. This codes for CASRLGTTSNYGYTF.

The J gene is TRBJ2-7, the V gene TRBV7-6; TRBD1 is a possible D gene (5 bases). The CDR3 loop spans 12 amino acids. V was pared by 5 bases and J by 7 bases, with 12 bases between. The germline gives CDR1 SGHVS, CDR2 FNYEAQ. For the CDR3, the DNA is TGTGCCAGCAGCCGCCCGTCAGGGGAGCAGTACTTC. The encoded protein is CASSRPSGEQYF.

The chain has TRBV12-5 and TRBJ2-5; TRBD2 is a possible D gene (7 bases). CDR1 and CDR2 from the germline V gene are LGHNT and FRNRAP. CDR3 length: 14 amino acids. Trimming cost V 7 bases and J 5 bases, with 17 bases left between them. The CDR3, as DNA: TGTGCTAGTGCCCTGGGGGGGGCAAGGGAGACCCAGTACTTC. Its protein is CASALGGARETQYF. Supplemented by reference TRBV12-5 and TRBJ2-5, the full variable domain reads DARVTQTPRHKVTEMGQEVTMRCQPILGHNTVFWYRQTMMQGLELLAYFRNRAPLDDSGMPKDRFSAEMPDATLATLKIQPSEPRDSAVYFCASALGGARETQYFGPGTRLLVL.

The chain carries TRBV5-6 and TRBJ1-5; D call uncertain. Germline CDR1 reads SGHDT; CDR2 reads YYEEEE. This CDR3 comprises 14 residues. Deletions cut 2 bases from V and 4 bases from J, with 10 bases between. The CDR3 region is CASSLYRNNQPQHF. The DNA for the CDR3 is TGTGCCAGCAGCTTATACAGAAATAATCAGCCCCAGCATTTT.

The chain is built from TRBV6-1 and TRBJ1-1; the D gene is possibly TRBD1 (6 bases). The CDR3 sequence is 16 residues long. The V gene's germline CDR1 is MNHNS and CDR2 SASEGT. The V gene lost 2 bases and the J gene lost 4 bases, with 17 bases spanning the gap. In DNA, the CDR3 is TGTGCCAGCAGTGAAATAGGGGGTTGGATGGCCACTGAAGCTTTCTTT. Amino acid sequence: CASSEIGGWMATEAFF.

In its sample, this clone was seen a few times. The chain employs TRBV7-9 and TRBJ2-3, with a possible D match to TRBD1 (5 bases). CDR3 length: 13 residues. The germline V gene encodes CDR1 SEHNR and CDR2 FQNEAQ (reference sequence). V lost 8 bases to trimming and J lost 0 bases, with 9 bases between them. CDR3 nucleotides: TGTGCCAGCGAGGACACTAGCACAGATACGCAGTATTTT. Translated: CASEDTSTDTQYF.

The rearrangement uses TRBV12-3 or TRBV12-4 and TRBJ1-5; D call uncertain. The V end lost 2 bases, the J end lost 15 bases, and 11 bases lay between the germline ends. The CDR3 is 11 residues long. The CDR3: CASSLFEKMHF. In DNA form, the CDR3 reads TGTGCCAGCAGTTTATTCGAGAAGATGCATTTT.

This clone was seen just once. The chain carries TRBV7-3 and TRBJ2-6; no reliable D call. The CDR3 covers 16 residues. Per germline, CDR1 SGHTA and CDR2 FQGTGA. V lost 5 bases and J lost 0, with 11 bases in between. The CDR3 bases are TGTGCCAGCAGCCCGTCACAGAACTCTGGGGCCAACGTCCTGACTTTC. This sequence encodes CASSPSQNSGANVLTF.

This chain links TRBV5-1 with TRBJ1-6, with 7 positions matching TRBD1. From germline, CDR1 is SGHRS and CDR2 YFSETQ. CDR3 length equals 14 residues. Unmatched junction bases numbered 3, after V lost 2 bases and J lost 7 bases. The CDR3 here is CASSFEGANSPLHF. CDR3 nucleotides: TGCGCCAGCAGCTTCGAGGGGGCGAATTCACCCCTCCACTTT.

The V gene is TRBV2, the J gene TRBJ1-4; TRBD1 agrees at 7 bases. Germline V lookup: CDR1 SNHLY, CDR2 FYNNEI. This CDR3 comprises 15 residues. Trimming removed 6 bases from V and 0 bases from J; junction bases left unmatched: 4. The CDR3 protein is CASSRQGATNEKLFF. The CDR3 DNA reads TGTGCCAGCAGCCGTCAGGGGGCAACTAATGAAAAACTGTTTTTT.

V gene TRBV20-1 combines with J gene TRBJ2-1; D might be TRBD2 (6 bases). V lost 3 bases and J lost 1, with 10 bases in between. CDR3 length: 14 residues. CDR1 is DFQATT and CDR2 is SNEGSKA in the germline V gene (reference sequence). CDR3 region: CSASRAGSYNEQFF. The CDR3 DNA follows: TGCAGTGCTAGTCGCGCGGGATCCTACAATGAGCAGTTCTTC.

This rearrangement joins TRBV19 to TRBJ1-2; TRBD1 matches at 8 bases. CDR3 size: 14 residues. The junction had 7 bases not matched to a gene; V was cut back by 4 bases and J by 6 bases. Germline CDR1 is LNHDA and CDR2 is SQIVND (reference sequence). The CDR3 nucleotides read TGTGCCAGTAGTAAAAGGGACAGGCTTCATGGCTACACCTTC. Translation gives CASSKRDRLHGYTF.

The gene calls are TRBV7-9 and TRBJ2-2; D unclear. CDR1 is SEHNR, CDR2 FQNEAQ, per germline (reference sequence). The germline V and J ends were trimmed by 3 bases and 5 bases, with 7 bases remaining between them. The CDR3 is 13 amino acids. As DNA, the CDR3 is TGTGCCAGCAGCTTTCCAGGAACCGGGGAGCTGTTTTTT. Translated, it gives CASSFPGTGELFF.

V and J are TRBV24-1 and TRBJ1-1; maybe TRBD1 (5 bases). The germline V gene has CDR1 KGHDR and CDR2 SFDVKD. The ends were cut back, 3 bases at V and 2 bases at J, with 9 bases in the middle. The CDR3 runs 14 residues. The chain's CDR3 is CATSDATDNTEAFF. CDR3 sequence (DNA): TGTGCCACCAGTGATGCGACAGATAACACTGAAGCTTTCTTT.

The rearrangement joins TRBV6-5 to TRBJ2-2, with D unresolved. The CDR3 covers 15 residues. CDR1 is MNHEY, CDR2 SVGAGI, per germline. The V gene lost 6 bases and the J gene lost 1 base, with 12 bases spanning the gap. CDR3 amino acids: CASSRIDLNTGELFF. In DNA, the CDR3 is TGTGCCAGCAGCCGAATAGACTTGAACACCGGGGAGCTGTTTTTT.

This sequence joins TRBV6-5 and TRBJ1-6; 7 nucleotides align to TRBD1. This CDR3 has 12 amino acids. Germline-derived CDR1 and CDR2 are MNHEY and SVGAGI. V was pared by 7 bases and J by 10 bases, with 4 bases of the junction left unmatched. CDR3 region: CASTRTGSPLHF. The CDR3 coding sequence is TGTGCCAGCACCCGGACAGGCTCACCCCTCCACTTT.

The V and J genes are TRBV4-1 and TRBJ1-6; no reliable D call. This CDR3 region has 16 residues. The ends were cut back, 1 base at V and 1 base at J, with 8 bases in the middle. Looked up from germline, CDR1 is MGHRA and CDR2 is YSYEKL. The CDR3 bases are TGCGCCAGCAGCCAAGTACCAGGTTCCTATAATTCACCCCTCCACTTT. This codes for CASSQVPGSYNSPLHF.

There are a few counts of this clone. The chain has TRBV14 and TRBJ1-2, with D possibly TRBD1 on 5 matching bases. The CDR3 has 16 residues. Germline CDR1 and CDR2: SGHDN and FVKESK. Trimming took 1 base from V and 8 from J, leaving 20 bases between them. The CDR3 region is CASSQGSRQGLGGYTF. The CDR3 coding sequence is TGTGCCAGCAGCCAAGGGTCGAGGCAGGGTCTGGGCGGCTACACCTTC.

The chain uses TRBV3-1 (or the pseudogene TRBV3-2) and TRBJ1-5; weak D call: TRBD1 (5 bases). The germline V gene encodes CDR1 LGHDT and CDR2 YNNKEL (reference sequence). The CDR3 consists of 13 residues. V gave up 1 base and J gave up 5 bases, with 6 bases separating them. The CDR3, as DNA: TGTGCCAGCAGCCAAGCCAGGGATCAGCCCCAGCATTTT. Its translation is CASSQARDQPQHF.

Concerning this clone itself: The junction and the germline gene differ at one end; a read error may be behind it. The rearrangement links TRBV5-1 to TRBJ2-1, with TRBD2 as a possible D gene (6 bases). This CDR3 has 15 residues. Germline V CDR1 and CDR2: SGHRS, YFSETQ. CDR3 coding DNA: TGCGCCAGCGTAAAGCGGGCGGGGACCTATAATGAGCAGTTCTTC. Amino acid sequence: CASVKRAGTYNEQFF.

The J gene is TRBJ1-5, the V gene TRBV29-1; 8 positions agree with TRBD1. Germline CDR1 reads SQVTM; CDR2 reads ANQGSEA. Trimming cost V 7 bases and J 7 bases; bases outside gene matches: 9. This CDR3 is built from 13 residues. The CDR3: CSAAGGGGQPQHF. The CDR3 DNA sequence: TGCAGCGCTGCAGGGGGCGGGGGACAGCCCCAGCATTTT.

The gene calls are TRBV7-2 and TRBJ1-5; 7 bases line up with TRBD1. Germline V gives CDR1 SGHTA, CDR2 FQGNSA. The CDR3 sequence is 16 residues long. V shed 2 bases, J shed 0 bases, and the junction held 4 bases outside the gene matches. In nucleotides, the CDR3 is TGTGCCAGCAGCTTACTGGGACAGTATAGCAATCAGCCCCAGCATTTT. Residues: CASSLLGQYSNQPQHF. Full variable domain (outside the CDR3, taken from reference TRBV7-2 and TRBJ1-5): GAGVSQSPSNKVTEKGKDVELRCDPISGHTALYWYRQSLGQGLEFLIYFQGNSAPDKSGLPSDRFSAERTGGSVSTLTIQRTQQEDSAVYLCASSLLGQYSNQPQHFGDGTRLSIL.